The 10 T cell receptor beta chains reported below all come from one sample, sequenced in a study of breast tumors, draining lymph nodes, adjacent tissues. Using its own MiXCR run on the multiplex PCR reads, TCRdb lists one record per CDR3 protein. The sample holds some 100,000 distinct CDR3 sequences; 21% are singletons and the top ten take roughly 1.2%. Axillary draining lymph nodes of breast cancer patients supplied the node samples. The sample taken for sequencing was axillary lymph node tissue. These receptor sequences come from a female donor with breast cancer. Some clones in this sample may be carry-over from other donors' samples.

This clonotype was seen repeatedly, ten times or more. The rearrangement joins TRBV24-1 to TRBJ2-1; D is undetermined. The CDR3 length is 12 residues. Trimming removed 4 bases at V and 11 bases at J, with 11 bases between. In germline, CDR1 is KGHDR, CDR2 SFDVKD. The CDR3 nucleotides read TGTGCCACCAGTGACGGAGATTCTCAGCAGTTCTTC. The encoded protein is CATSDGDSQQFF.

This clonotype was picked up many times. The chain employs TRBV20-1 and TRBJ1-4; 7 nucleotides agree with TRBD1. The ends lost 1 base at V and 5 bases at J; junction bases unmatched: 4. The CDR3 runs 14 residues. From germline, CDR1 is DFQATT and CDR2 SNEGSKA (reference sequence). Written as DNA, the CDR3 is TGCAGTGCTAGAGGGGACAGAGTAAATGAAAAACTGTTTTTT. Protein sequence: CSARGDRVNEKLFF.

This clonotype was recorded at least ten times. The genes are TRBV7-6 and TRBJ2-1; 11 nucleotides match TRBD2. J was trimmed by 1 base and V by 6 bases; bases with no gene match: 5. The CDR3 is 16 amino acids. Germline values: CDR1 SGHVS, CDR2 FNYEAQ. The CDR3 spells CASSNLAGGSYNEQFF. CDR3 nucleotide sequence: TGTGCCAGCAGTAACTTAGCGGGAGGGTCCTACAATGAGCAGTTCTTC.

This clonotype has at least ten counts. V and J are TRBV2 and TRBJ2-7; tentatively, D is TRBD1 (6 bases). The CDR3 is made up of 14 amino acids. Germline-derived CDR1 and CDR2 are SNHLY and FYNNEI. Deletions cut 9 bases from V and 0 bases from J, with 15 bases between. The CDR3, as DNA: TGTGCCAGTTCGACAGGACCTAGCTCCTACGAGCAGTACTTC. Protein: CASSTGPSSYEQYF.

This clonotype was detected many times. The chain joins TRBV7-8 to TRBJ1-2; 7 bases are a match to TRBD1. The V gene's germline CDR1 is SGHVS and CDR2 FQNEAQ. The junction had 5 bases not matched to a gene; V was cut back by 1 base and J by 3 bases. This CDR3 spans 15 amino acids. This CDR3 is CASSLEPQGDYGYTF. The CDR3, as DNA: TGTGCCAGCAGCTTAGAGCCCCAGGGGGACTATGGCTACACCTTC.

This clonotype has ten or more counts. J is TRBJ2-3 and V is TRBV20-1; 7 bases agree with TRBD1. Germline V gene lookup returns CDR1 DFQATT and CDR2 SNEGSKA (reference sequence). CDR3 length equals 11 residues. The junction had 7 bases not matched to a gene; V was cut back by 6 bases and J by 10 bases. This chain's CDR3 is CSATRQGSQYF. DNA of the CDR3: TGCAGTGCAACTAGACAGGGTTCGCAGTATTTT.

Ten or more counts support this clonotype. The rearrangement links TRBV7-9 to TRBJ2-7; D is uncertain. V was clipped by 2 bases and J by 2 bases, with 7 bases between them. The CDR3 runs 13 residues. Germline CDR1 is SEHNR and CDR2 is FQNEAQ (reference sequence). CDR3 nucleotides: TGTGCCAGCAGCTTACCAGCCACCTACGAGCAGTACTTC. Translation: CASSLPATYEQYF. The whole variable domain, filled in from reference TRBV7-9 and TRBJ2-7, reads DTGVSQNPRHKITKRGQNVTFRCDPISEHNRLYWYRQTLGQGPEFLTYFQNEAQLEKSRLLSDRFSAERPKGSFSTLEIQRTEQGDSAMYLCASSLPATYEQYFGPGTRLTVT.

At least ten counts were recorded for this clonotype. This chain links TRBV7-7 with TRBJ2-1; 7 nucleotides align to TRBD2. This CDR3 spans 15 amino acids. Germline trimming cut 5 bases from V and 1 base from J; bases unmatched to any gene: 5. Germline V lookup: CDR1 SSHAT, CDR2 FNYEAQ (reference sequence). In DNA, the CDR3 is TGTGCCAGCAGCCTTACAGCGGGATCCTACAATGAGCAGTTCTTC. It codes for CASSLTAGSYNEQFF.

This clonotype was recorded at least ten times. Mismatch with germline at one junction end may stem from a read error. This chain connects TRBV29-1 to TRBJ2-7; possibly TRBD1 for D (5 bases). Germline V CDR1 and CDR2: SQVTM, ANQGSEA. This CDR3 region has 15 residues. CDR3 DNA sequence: TGCAGCGTGGAAGATGAGACAGCCCCTCCCTACGAGCAGTACTTC. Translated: CSVEDETAPPYEQYF.

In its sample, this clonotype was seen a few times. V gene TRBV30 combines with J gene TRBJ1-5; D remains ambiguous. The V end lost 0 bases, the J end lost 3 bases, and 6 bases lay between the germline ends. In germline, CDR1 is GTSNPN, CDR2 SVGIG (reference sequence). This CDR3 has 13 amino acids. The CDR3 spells CAWSVQYNQPQHF. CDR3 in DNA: TGTGCCTGGAGTGTCCAGTACAATCAGCCCCAGCATTTT.